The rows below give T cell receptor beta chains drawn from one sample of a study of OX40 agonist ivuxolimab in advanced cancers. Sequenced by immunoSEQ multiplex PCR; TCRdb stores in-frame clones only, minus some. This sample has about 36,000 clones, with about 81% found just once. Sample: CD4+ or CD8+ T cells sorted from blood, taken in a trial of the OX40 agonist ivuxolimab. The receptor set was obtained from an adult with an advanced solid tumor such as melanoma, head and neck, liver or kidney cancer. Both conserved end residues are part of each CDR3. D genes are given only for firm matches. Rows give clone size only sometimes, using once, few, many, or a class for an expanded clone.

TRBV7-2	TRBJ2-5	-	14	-	TGTGCCAGCAGCTCCACCCCCTCTCTGGAGACCCAGTACTTC	CASSSTPSLETQYF
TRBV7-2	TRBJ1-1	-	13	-	TGTGCCAGCAGTATTACGGTCTCCACTGAAGCTTTCTTT	CASSITVSTEAFF
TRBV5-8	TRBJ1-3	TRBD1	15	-	TGTGCCAGCAGCCGATTCGGGACAGTTGGAAACACCATATATTTT	CASSRFGTVGNTIYF
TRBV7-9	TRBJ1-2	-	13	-	TGTGCCAGCAGCTTAGCGCGGCAGTCTGGCTACACCTTC	CASSLARQSGYTF
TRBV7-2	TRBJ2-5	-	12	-	TGTGCCAGCAGCTTAGCGCGAGAGACCCAGTACTTC	CASSLARETQYF
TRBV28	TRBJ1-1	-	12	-	TGTGCCAGTCAGGGGTTGGGTACTGAAGCTTTCTTT	CASQGLGTEAFF
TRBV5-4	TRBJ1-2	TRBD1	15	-	TGTGCCAGCAGCTTTTCGGACAGGGGGCGAAATGGCTACACCTTC	CASSFSDRGRNGYTF
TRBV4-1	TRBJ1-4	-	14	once	TGCGCCAGCAGCCAAGCTCCAAGGAGGGAAAAACTGTTTTTT	CASSQAPRREKLFF
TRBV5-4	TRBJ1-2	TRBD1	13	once	TGTGCCAGCAGCTTCGAGACAGGGGGCGGCTACACCTTC	CASSFETGGGYTF
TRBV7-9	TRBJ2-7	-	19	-	TGTGCCAGCAGCTTAGAAGGGCACAGGCAACAACGGAGGTCGAACGAGCAGTACTTC	CASSLEGHRQQRRSNEQYF
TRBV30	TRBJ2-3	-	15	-	TGTGCCTGGAGTGTACCAGGGTCGAGGGCAGATACGCAGTATTTT	CAWSVPGSRADTQYF
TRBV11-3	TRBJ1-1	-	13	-	TGTGCCAGCAGCACCAACAGATACACTGAAGCTTTCTTT	CASSTNRYTEAFF
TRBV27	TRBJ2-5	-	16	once	TGTGCCAGCAGAGGCGGCGGGACACCGTCACGAGAGACCCAGTACTTC	CASRGGGTPSRETQYF
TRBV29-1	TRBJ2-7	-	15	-	TGCAGCGTTGGAGGCACACCGGGACGGGGGAGCGAGCAGTACTTC	CSVGGTPGRGSEQYF
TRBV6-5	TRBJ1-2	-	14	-	TGTGCCAGCAGTTACTACGGACTAAACTATGGCTACACCTTC	CASSYYGLNYGYTF
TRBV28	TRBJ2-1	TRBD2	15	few	TGTGCCAGCACCCGGGGTCTAGCGGATTACAATGAGCAGTTCTTC	CASTRGLADYNEQFF
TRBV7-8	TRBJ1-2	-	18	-	TGTGCCAGCAGCTCGCACTATCCGCACCGGGACACCAACTATGGCTACACCTTC	CASSSHYPHRDTNYGYTF
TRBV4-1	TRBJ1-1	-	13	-	TGCGCCAGCAGCCACGACCGGGCGGCTGAAGCTTTCTTT	CASSHDRAAEAFF
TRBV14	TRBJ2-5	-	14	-	TGTGCCAGCAGCCCTCGGGGCAGCCAAGAGACCCAGTACTTC	CASSPRGSQETQYF
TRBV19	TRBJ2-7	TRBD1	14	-	TGTGCCAGTAGTATTAAACAGGGGCACTACGAGCAGTACTTC	CASSIKQGHYEQYF
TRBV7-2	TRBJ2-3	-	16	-	TGTGCCAGCAGCCCTCCCGGGGCCCGAAGCACAGATACGCAGTATTTT	CASSPPGARSTDTQYF
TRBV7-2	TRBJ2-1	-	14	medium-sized	TGTGCCAGCAGCTTAGACAGCAGTCGCAATGAGCAGTTCTTC	CASSLDSSRNEQFF
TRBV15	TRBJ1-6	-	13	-	TGTGCCACCAGCAGTGCAGATTTTAGCCCCCTCCACTTT	CATSSADFSPLHF